The next 21 T cell receptor beta chains were all read from a single sample in a study of blood T cell repertoires in COVID-19 (TCRdb year 2020). Receptor amplification or capture employed the immunoSEQ multiplex PCR assay. Sourced from immuneACCESS, this table was stored by TCRdb with only in-frame sequences that have V and J called. A share of the clones is absent; for the studies checked, an unresolved V gene accounts for under half, and the remainder has no known explanation. Present in this sample are roughly 90,000 clones, over 85% of which were seen just once. Roughly 2% of the sample lies in the top ten. The sequenced material came from peripheral blood. These receptors all stem from a middle-aged man with acute or convalescent COVID-19.

This sequence joins TRBV19 and TRBJ2-2; a possible D gene is TRBD2 (6 bases). This CDR3 comprises 17 residues. Trimming cost V 5 bases and J 2 bases, with 18 bases left between them. Germline V lookup: CDR1 LNHDA, CDR2 SQIVND (reference sequence). CDR3 nucleotide sequence: TGTGCCAGTAGTTCCCCGGGAAGCGGGCAAAACACCGGGGAGCTGTTTTTT. Translating it yields CASSSPGSGQNTGELFF.

This clone was detected once. The chain links TRBV27 to TRBJ1-4, with D hard to call. The length of the CDR3 is 15 residues. CDR1 MNHEY and CDR2 SMNVEV come from the germline V gene (reference sequence). The V and J ends lost 0 bases and 0 bases respectively, with 5 bases between them. CDR3 amino acids: CASSLSSATNEKLFF. Here the CDR3 DNA reads TGTGCCAGCAGTTTATCTTCTGCAACTAATGAAAAACTGTTTTTT.

This clone was seen a single time. The chain uses TRBV27 and TRBJ2-2; D is perhaps TRBD1 (5 bases). This CDR3 comprises 15 residues. CDR1 MNHEY and CDR2 SMNVEV come from the germline V gene (reference sequence). The V end was cut by 3 bases, the J end by 2 bases, with 10 bases between. The CDR3 nucleotides read TGTGCCAGCAGTTTTGACAGAATTAACACCGGGGAGCTGTTTTTT. It translates to CASSFDRINTGELFF.

This clone was seen more than once but under ten times. The CDR3 loop is CASSPRLAEPTDTQYF. CDR3 nucleotides: TGTGCCAGCAGCCCCCGACTAGCGGAGCCCACAGATACGCAGTATTTT. The V and J genes are TRBV7-3 and TRBJ2-3, with 9 bases identical to TRBD2. V lost 5 bases to trimming and J lost 2 bases; unmatched junction nucleotides: 8. The CDR3 has 16 amino acids. Per the germline V gene, CDR1 is SGHTA and CDR2 is FQGTGA.

The CDR3 spells CAVRDRGPYEQYV. CDR3 nucleotide sequence: TGTGCCGTGCGGGACAGGGGACCCTACGAGCAGTACGTC. The V and J genes are TRBV6-5 and TRBJ2-7, with 10 bases identical to TRBD1. CDR1 and CDR2 (germline): MNHEY, SVGAGI. The CDR3 is made up of 13 amino acids. The ends lost 11 bases at V and 2 bases at J; junction bases unmatched: 6.

The V call is TRBV7-2, the J call TRBJ1-2; D is unclear. Trimming removed 1 base at V and 1 base at J, with 7 bases between. CDR3 length: 14 residues. Germline CDR1 reads SGHTA; CDR2 reads FQGNSA. The DNA of the CDR3 is TGTGCCAGCAGCTTAGAGTCCAGTAACTATGGCTACACCTTC. Protein: CASSLESSNYGYTF. Supplemented by reference TRBV7-2 and TRBJ1-2, the full variable domain reads GAGVSQSPSNKVTEKGKDVELRCDPISGHTALYWYRQSLGQGLEFLIYFQGNSAPDKSGLPSDRFSAERTGGSVSTLTIQRTQQEDSAVYLCASSLESSNYGYTFGSGTRLTVV.

This chain connects TRBV14 to TRBJ1-6; tentatively, D is TRBD1 (5 bases). Germline-derived CDR1 and CDR2 are SGHDN and FVKESK. The CDR3 covers 16 residues. The ends were cut back, 2 bases at V and 2 bases at J, with 10 bases in the middle. The CDR3 is CASSQSGVAYNSPLHF. CDR3 coding DNA: TGTGCCAGCAGCCAATCGGGGGTCGCCTATAATTCACCCCTCCACTTT.

The gene calls are TRBV9 and TRBJ1-3; a possible D gene is TRBD1 (6 bases). The germline V gene encodes CDR1 SGDLS and CDR2 YYNGEE. The V gene lost 0 bases and the J gene lost 0 bases, with 10 bases spanning the gap. The CDR3 runs 16 residues. The CDR3 is CASSVGQVPSGNTIYF. As DNA, the CDR3 is TGTGCCAGCAGCGTAGGACAGGTTCCCTCTGGAAACACCATATATTTT.

The J gene is TRBJ2-1, the V gene TRBV7-2; 8 bases line up with TRBD2. V was clipped by 7 bases and J by 9 bases; unmatched bases: 11. The CDR3 has 14 amino acids. Per the germline V gene, CDR1 is SGHTA and CDR2 is FQGNSA. The CDR3: CASTRQAGESEQFF. For the CDR3, the DNA is TGTGCCAGCACGCGTCAAGCGGGGGAGAGTGAGCAGTTCTTC.

The chain has TRBV11-2 and TRBJ2-6, with 9 bases lining up with TRBD1. Germline trimming cut 4 bases from V and 0 bases from J; bases unmatched to any gene: 7. The CDR3 contains 18 residues. Germline loops: CDR1 SGHAT, CDR2 FQNNGV. In DNA form, the CDR3 reads TGTGCCAGCAGCTCCTTCGGGACAGGGAGCTCTGGGGCCAACGTCCTGACTTTC. As protein: CASSSFGTGSSGANVLTF.

The rearrangement links TRBV4-1 to TRBJ1-3; D ambiguous. The CDR3 spans 16 residues. CDR1 MGHRA and CDR2 YSYEKL come from the germline V gene. Between the trimmed V and J ends, which lost 1 base and 0 bases, there was a span of 10 bases. CDR3 loop: CASSQVGRDSGNTIYF. The CDR3 region has the DNA TGCGCCAGCAGCCAAGTTGGGAGGGACTCTGGAAACACCATATATTTT.

The J gene is TRBJ2-4, the V gene TRBV11-2; D remains unclear. The CDR3 is 15 amino acids. Trimming took 0 bases from V and 13 from J, leaving 19 bases between them. Per germline, CDR1 SGHAT and CDR2 FQNNGV. The CDR3 reads CASSLDGRVGSTQYF. CDR3 DNA sequence: TGTGCCAGCAGCTTAGATGGTCGGGTCGGGTCCACGCAGTACTTC.

V gene TRBV27 combines with J gene TRBJ2-2; tentative D call: TRBD2 (6 bases). The CDR3 totals 16 residues. CDR1 MNHEY and CDR2 SMNVEV come from the germline V gene (reference sequence). V lost 5 bases and J 1 base, leaving 14 bases between the germline ends. CDR3 protein: CASSTALGGNTGELFF. CDR3 sequence (DNA): TGTGCCAGCAGTACCGCCTTGGGGGGGAACACCGGGGAGCTGTTTTTT.

This chain links TRBV28 with TRBJ2-1, with 8 bases aligning to TRBD2. The germline gives CDR1 MDHEN, CDR2 SYDVKM. The CDR3 is made up of 14 amino acids. J was trimmed by 0 bases and V by 9 bases; bases with no gene match: 4. The CDR3, as DNA: TGTGCCAGTCGGGGACTAGTCTCCTACAATGAGCAGTTCTTC. This translates into CASRGLVSYNEQFF.

This chain joins TRBV6-5 and TRBJ2-3; no clear D. Trimming removed 4 bases from V and 3 bases from J, with 11 bases in between. CDR1 is MNHEY and CDR2 is SVGAGI in the germline V gene. The CDR3 spans 14 residues. This chain's CDR3 is CASSSPRLTDTQYF. DNA for the CDR3: TGTGCCAGCAGTTCCCCCAGGTTGACAGATACGCAGTATTTT.

The genes are TRBV7-2 and TRBJ1-5, with TRBD1 matching 7 bases. This CDR3 region has 14 residues. Trimming at V came to 5 bases and at J to 7 bases, leaving 8 bases not matched to a gene. Germline V CDR1 and CDR2: SGHTA, FQGNSA. The CDR3 region is CASSLRDSLQPQHF. The CDR3 DNA reads as TGTGCCAGCAGCCTCCGGGACAGTTTACAGCCCCAGCATTTT.

The chain joins TRBV10-3 to TRBJ2-3; 7 bases align to TRBD2. This CDR3 is 19 amino acids long. In germline, CDR1 is ENHRY, CDR2 SYGVKD. Trimming removed 2 bases from V and 0 bases from J; junction bases left unmatched: 14. CDR3 sequence: CAISEAKLLALISTDTQYF. The CDR3 DNA reads as TGTGCCATCAGTGAGGCGAAATTACTAGCGCTGATTAGCACAGATACGCAGTATTTT.

This sequence joins TRBV5-8 and TRBJ1-2; unclear D gene. This CDR3 has 13 residues. V was pared by 5 bases and J by 4 bases, with 12 bases between. Per germline, CDR1 SGHTS and CDR2 YDEGEE. CDR3 nucleotides: TGTGCCAGCAGAGGGAGGACGGCCTATGGCTACACCTTC. This gives the protein CASRGRTAYGYTF. The whole variable domain, filled in from reference TRBV5-8 and TRBJ1-2, reads EAGVTQSPTHLIKTRGQQATLRCSPISGHTSVYWYQQALGLGLQFLLWYDEGEERNRGNFPPRFSGRQFPNYSSELNVNALELEDSALYLCASRGRTAYGYTFGSGTRLTVV.

V usage is TRBV27 and J usage is TRBJ2-5, with 11 nucleotides matching TRBD2. After removal of 7 bases from V and 4 bases from J, the junction contained 8 bases not matched to a gene. Germline CDR1 MNHEY, CDR2 SMNVEV (reference sequence). CDR3 size: 15 residues. The DNA for the CDR3 is TGTGCCAGCAATTCACTAGCGGGGGAGTTAGAGACCCAGTACTTC. Protein: CASNSLAGELETQYF.

The gene calls are TRBV11-2 and TRBJ2-2; D is uncertain. This CDR3 spans 12 amino acids. Trimming removed 4 bases at V and 4 bases at J, with 4 bases between. Germline CDR1 reads SGHAT; CDR2 reads FQNNGV. In DNA, the CDR3 is TGTGCCAGCAGCTCGGTCACCGGGGAGCTGTTTTTT. It specifies CASSSVTGELFF.

This chain connects TRBV15 to TRBJ1-5, with a possible D match to TRBD1 (5 bases). The CDR3 has 16 residues. Germline-derived CDR1 and CDR2 are LNHNV and YYDKDF (reference sequence). V was shortened by 0 bases and J by 2 bases, with 11 bases between the two germline ends. The CDR3 coding sequence is TGTGCCACCAGCAGAGATCAGGGAGGGCGCAATCAGCCCCAGCATTTT. Translation: CATSRDQGGRNQPQHF.